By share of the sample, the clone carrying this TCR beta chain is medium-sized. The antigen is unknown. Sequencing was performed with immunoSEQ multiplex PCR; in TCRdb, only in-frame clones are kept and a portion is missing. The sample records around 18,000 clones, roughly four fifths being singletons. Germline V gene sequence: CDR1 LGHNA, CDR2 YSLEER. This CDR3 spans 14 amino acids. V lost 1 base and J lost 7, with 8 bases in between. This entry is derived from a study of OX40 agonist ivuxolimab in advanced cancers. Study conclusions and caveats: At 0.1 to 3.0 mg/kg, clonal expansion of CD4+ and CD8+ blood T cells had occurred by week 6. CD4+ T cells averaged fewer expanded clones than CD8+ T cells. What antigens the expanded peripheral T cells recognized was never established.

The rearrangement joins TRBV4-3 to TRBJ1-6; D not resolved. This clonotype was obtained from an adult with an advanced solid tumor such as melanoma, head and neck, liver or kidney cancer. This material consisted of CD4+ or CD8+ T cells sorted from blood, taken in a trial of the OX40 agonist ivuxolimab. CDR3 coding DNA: TGCGCCAGCAGCCAAGCGCCGCTAAATTCACCCCTCCACTTT. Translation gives CASSQAPLNSPLHF.